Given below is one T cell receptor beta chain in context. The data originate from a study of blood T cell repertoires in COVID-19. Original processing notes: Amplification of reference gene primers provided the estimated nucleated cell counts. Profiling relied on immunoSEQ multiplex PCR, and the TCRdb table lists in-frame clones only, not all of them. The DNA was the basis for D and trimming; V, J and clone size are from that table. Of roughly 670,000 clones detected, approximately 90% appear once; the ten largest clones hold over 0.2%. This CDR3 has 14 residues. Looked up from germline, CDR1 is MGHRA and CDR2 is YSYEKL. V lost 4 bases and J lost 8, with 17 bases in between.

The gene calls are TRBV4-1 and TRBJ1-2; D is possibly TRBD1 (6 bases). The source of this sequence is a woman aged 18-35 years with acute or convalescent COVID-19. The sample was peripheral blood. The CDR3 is CASSRQTGLGGYTF. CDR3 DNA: TGCGCCAGCAGCCGGCAGACAGGTCTTGGAGGCTACACCTTC.